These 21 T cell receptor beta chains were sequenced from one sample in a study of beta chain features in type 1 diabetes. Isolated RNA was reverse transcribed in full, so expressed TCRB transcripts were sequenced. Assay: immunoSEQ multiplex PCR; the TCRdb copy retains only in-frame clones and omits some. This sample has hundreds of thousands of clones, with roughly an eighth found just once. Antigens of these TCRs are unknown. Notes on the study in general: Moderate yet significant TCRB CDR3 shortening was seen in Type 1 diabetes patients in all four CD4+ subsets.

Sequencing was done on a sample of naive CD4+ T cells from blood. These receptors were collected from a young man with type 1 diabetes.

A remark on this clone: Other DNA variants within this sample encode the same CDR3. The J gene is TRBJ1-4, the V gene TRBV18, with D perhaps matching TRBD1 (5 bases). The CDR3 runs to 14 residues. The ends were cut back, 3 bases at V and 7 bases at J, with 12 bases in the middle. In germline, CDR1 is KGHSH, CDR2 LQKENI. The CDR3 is CASSPREGSEKLFF. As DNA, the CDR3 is TGTGCCAGCTCACCCAGGGAGGGGAGTGAAAAACTGTTTTTT.

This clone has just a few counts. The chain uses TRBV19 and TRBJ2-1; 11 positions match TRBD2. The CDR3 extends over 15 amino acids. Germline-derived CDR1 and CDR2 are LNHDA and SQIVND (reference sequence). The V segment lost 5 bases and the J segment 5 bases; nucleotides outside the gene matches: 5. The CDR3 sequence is CASSPLAGADNEQFF. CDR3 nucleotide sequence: TGTGCCAGTAGTCCACTAGCGGGGGCGGACAATGAGCAGTTCTTC.

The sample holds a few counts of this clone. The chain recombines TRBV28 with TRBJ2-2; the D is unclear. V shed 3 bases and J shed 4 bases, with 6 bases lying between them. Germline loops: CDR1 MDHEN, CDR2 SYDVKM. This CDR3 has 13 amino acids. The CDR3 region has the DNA TGTGCCAGCAGTTTGGACGGCACCGGGGAGCTGTTTTTT. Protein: CASSLDGTGELFF.

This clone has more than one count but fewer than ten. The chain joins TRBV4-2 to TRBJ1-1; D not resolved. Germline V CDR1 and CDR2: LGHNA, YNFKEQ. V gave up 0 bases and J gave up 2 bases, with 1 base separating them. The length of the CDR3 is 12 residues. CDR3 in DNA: TGTGCCAGCAGCCAAGAAAACACTGAAGCTTTCTTT. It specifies CASSQENTEAFF.

CDR3 in amino acids: CASILGGNEQFF. In DNA, the CDR3 is TGTGCCAGCATCTTGGGTGGGAATGAGCAGTTCTTC. The gene calls are TRBV7-9 and TRBJ2-1; D gene uncertain. With 7 bases removed from V and 7 bases from J, the gap between germline ends came to 11 bases. The CDR3 loop spans 12 amino acids. CDR1 and CDR2 from the germline V gene are SEHNR and FQNEAQ (reference sequence). Looking up the rest from reference TRBV7-9 and TRBJ2-1 gives the full variable domain: DTGVSQNPRHKITKRGQNVTFRCDPISEHNRLYWYRQTLGQGPEFLTYFQNEAQLEKSRLLSDRFSAERPKGSFSTLEIQRTEQGDSAMYLCASILGGNEQFFGPGTRLTVL.

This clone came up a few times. CDR3 bases: TGCAGCGTTGAGGGACAGGTATCCCCCGCGCCCCAGCATTTT. It yields the protein CSVEGQVSPAPQHF. This chain connects TRBV29-1 to TRBJ1-5; the match to TRBD1 covers 8 bases. Germline CDR1 is SQVTM and CDR2 is ANQGSEA. V lost 3 bases and J lost 9; bases outside the gene matches: 10. This CDR3 contains 14 residues.

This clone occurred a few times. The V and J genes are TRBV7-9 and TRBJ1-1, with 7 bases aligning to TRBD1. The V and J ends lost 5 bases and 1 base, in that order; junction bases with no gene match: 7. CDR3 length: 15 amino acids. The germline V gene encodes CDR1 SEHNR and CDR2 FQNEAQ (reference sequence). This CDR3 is CASSPTDRANTEAFF. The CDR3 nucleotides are TGTGCCAGCAGCCCGACCGACAGGGCGAACACTGAAGCTTTCTTT.

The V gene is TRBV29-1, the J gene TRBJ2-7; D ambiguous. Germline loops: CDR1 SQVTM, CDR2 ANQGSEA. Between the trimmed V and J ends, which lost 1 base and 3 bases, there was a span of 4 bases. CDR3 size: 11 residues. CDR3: CSVEVHYEQYF. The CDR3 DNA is TGCAGCGTTGAAGTCCACTACGAGCAGTACTTC.

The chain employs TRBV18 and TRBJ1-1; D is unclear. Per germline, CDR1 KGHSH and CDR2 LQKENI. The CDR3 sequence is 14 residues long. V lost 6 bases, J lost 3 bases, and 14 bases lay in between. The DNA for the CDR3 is TGTGCCAGCTCGACGGGTGGCCGGGACACTGAAGCTTTCTTT. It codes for CASSTGGRDTEAFF.

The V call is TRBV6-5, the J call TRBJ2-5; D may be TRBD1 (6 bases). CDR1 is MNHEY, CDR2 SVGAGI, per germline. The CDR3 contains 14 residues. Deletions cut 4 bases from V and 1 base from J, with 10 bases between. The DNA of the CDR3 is TGTGCCAGCAGTTCCTACAGGGTCCAAGAGACCCAGTACTTC. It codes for CASSSYRVQETQYF.

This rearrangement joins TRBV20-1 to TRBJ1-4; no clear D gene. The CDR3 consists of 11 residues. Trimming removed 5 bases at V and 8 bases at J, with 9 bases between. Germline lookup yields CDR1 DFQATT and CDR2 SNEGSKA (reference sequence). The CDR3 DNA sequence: TGCAGTGCTCACGGCTCGGAAAAACTGTTTTTT. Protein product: CSAHGSEKLFF.

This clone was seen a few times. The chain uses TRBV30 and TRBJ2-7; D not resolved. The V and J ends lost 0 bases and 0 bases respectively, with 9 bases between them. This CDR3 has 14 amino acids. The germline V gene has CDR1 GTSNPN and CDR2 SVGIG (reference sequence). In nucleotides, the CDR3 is TGTGCCTGGAGTGTAGGCATTAGCTCCTACGAGCAGTACTTC. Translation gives CAWSVGISSYEQYF.

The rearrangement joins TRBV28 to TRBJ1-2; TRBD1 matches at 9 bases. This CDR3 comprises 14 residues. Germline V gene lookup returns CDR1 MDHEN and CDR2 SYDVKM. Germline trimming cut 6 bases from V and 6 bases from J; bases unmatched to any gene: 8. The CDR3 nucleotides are TGTGCCAGCAGGAACACAGGGGGCGCGGATGGCTACACCTTC. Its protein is CASRNTGGADGYTF.

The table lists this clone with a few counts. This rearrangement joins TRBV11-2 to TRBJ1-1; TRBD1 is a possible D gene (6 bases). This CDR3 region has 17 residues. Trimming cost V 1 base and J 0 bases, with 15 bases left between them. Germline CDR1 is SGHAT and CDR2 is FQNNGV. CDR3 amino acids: CASSLAGRGLVNTEAFF. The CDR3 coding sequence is TGTGCCAGCAGCTTAGCCGGCAGGGGCTTGGTGAACACTGAAGCTTTCTTT.

CDR3 sequence (DNA): TGCGCCAGCAGCCTCCGAAGGGGCGGGGAACCCCAAGAGACCCAGTACTTC. Protein sequence: CASSLRRGGEPQETQYF. The J gene is TRBJ2-5, the V gene TRBV4-1, with D possibly TRBD2 on 6 matching bases. Germline-derived CDR1 and CDR2 are MGHRA and YSYEKL. The CDR3 extends over 17 amino acids. Trimming cost V 4 bases and J 1 base, with 19 bases left between them.

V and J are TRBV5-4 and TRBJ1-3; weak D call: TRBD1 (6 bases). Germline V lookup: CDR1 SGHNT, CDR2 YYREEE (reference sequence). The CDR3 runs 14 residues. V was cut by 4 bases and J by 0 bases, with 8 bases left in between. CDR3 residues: CASSVQGSGNTIYF. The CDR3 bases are TGTGCCAGCAGCGTACAGGGCTCTGGAAACACCATATATTTT.

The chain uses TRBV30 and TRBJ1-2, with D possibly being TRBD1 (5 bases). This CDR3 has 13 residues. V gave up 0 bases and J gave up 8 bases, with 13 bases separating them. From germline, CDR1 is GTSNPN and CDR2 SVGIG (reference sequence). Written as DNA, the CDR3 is TGTGCCTGGAGTGTAGAGGGCAGGGAAGGCTACACCTTC. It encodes CAWSVEGREGYTF.

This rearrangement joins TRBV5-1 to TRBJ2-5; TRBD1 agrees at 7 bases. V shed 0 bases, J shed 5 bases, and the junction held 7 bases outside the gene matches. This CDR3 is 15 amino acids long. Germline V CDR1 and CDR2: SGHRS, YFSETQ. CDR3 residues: CASSLEGQTLETQYF. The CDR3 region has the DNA TGCGCCAGCAGCTTGGAGGGACAGACGCTGGAGACCCAGTACTTC.

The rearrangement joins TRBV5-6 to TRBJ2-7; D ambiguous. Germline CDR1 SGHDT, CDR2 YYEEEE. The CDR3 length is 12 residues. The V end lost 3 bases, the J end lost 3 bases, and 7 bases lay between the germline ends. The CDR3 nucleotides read TGTGCCAGCAGCTGGCTCGACTACGAGCAGTACTTC. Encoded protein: CASSWLDYEQYF.

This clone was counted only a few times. CDR3 in amino acids: CAWSPRQLSNYGYTF. As DNA, the CDR3 is TGTGCCTGGAGTCCACGACAGCTCTCTAACTATGGCTACACCTTC. The J gene is TRBJ1-2, the V gene TRBV30, with D perhaps TRBD1 (5 bases). The germline V gene encodes CDR1 GTSNPN and CDR2 SVGIG (reference sequence). The CDR3 loop spans 15 amino acids. Trimming left V 2 bases short and J 0 bases short, with 13 bases between. Together with reference TRBV30 and TRBJ1-2, the CDR3 gives the full variable domain: SQTIHQWPATLVQPVGSPLSLECTVEGTSNPNLYWYRQAAGRGLQLLFYSVGIGQISSEVPQNLSASRPQDRQFILSSKKLLLSDSGFYLCAWSPRQLSNYGYTFGSGTRLTVV.

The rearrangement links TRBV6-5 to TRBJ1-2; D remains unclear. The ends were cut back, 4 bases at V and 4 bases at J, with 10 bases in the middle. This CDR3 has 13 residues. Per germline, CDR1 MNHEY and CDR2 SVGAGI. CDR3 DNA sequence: TGTGCCAGCAGTTTGTGGGGATCCTATGGCTACACCTTC. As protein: CASSLWGSYGYTF.